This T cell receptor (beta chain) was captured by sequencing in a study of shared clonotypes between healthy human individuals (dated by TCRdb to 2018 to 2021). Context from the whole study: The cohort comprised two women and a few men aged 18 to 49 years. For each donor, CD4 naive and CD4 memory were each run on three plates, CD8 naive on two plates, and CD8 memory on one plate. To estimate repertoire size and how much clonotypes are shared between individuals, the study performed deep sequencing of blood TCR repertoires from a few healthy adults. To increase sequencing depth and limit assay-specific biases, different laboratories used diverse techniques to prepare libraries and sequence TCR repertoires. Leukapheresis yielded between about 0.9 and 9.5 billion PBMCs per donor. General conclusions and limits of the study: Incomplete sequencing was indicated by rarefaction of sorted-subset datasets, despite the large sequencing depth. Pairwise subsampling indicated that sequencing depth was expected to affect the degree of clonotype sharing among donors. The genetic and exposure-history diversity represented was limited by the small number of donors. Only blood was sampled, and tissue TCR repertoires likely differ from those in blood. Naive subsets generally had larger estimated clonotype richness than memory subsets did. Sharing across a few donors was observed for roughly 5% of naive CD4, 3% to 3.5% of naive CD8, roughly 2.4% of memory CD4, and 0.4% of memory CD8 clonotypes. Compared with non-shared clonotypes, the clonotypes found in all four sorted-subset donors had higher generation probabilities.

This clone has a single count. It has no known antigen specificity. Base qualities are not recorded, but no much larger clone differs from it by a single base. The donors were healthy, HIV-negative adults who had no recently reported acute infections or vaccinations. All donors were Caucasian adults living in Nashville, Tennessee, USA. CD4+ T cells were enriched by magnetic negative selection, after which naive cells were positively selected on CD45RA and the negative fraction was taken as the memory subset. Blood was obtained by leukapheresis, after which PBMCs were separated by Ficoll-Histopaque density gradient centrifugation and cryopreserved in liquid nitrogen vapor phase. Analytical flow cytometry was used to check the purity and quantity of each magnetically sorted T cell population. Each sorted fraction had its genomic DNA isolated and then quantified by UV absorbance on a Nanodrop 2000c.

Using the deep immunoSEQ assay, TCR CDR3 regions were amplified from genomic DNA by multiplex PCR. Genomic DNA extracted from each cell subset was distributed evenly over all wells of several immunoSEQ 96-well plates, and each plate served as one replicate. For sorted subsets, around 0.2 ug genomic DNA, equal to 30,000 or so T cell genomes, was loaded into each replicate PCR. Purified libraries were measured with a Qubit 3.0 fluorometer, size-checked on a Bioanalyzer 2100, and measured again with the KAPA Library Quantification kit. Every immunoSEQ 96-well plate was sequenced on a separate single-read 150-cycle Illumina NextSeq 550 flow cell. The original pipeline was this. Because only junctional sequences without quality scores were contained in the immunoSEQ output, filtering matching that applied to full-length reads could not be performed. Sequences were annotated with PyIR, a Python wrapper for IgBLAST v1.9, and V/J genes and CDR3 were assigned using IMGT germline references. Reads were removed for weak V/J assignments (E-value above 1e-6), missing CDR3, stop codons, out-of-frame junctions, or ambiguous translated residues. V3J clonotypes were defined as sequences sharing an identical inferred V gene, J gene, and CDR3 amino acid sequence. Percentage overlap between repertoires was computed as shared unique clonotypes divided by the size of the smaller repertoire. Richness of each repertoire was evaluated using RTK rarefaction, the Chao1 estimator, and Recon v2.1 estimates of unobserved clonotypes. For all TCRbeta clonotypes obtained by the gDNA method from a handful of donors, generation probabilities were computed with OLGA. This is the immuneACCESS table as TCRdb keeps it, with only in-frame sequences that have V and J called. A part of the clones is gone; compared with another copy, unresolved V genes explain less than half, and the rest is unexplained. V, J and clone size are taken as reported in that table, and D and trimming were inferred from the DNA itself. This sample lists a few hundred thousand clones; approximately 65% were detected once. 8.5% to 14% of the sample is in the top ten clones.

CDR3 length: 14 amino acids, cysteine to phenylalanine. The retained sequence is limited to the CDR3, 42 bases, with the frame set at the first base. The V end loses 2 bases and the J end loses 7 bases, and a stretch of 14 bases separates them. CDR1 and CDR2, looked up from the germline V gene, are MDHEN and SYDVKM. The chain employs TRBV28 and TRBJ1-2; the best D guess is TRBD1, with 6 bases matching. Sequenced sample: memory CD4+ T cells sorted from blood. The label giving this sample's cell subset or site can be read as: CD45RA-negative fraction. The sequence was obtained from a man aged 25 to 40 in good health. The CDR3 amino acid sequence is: CASSLHRRGSGYTF. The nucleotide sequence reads TGTGCCAGCAGTTTACATCGCAGGGGTTCTGGCTACACCTTC.